The clone carrying this T cell receptor beta chain was detected only a few times. Its antigen remains unidentified. This record belongs to a study of T cells in localized non-small cell lung cancer. General study points: A median of approximately 60 of the top 100 tumor clones appeared in adjacent lung, which was paired and uninvolved. Longer overall survival accompanied higher blood T cell density. Multi-region tumor sequencing was not done, so intratumor heterogeneity could not be excluded. Adjacent uninvolved lung had the highest clonality, suggesting focused antigen responses.

Some clones are missing from TCRdb's copy, which holds only in-frame ones; the method was immunoSEQ multiplex PCR. The table shows 15,000 or so clones, with 80% to 85% occurring only once. This CDR3 is built from 16 residues. The V end was cut by 6 bases, the J end by 1 base, with 15 bases between. The rearrangement uses TRBV23-1 and TRBJ2-2; D gene unclear. TRBV23-1 is annotated as an ORF whose role is uncertain. The source was peripheral blood, collected before any cancer treatment. The sequence was collected from a female donor of 60 years or more with stage I squamous cell lung carcinoma. The DNA of the CDR3 is TGCGCCAGCAGCCCCCCTTCACCGGGGAACACCGGGGAGCTGTTTTTT. As protein: CASSPPSPGNTGELFF.